Listed here are 4 T cell receptor beta chains from one sample, sequenced in a study of shared clonotypes between healthy human individuals (dated by TCRdb to about 2020). The library came from the immunoSEQ multiplex PCR assay. In its TCRdb copy, this immuneACCESS table keeps in-frame sequences only and misses some clones. Where compared with another copy, unresolved V genes explain less than half of these, and the others have no known cause. For this sample the table gives 300,000 or so clones, of which around two thirds were detected only once. The ten largest account for around a tenth of the sample. Sequencing was carried out using memory CD4+ T cells sorted from blood. This specimen's cell subset or site label, interpreted: CD45RA-negative fraction. These receptor sequences come from a man aged 30 to 39 in good health.

V and J are TRBV6-1 and TRBJ2-1; D perhaps matches TRBD2 (6 bases). The CDR3 loop spans 15 amino acids. Trimming stripped 5 bases from V and 4 bases from J, with 15 bases between. Germline CDR1 and CDR2: MNHNS and SASEGT. The CDR3 region has the DNA TGTGCCAGCAGTCGGCGGGAAATGAAATACAATGAGCAGTTCTTC. Protein product: CASSRREMKYNEQFF.

The chain links TRBV27 to TRBJ2-1; 8 positions agree with TRBD1. The CDR3 sequence is 15 residues long. Germline lookup yields CDR1 MNHEY and CDR2 SMNVEV (reference sequence). Losses at the gene ends were 6 bases for V and 6 bases for J; bases not matched to a gene: 10. CDR3 nucleotide sequence: TGTGCCAGCAGATCTCAGGGGGCGAGAGTCAATGAGCAGTTCTTC. Translating gives CASRSQGARVNEQFF.

The chain recombines TRBV28 with TRBJ1-2; TRBD1 matches 8 bases. The CDR3 runs to 13 residues. V trimming: 7 bases; J trimming: 7 bases; junction bases outside the gene matches: 8. In germline, CDR1 is MDHEN, CDR2 SYDVKM. CDR3 in amino acids: CASKYRGFSGYTF. In DNA form, the CDR3 reads TGTGCCAGCAAGTACAGGGGGTTTTCTGGCTACACCTTC.

The CDR3 here is CASSFLGVQGSPDGELFF. CDR3 sequence (DNA): TGTGCCAGCAGTTTTCTCGGTGTTCAGGGGTCCCCGGACGGGGAGCTGTTTTTT. The J gene is TRBJ2-2, the V gene TRBV27, with D possibly matching TRBD1 (6 bases). Germline V gene sequence: CDR1 MNHEY, CDR2 SMNVEV (reference sequence). The CDR3 contains 18 residues. With 3 bases removed from V and 7 bases from J, the gap between germline ends came to 24 bases.